This TCR beta chain appears in the sequencing data of a study of blood T cells in healthy people across ages. This clonotype was recorded at least ten times. Its antigen is as yet unknown. A second PCR of about 7 to 12 cycles used a sample-barcoded 5' primer and a J-beta primer mix. TCRdb analysed the 5' RACE reads with MiXCR anew, one entry per CDR3 protein. The profile shows about 930,000 distinct CDR3 sequences, 29% of them singletons. Study-wide points: It was found that TCR beta diversity correlated strongly with the percentage of naive T cells. Significant beta diversity loss was already apparent by age approximately 40, declining roughly linearly.

Germline V CDR1 and CDR2: SGDLS, YYNGEE. There are 13 residues in the CDR3. Trimming stripped 0 bases from V and 3 bases from J, with 7 bases between. This sample also belongs to another study, concerning T cells of mothers and their children.

The J gene is TRBJ2-7, the V gene TRBV9; no clear D gene. Material for sequencing was blood. This TCR was recovered from a woman aged 40-49 years in good health. CDR3 nucleotide sequence: TGTGCCAGCAGCGTAGCGGCGAGCTACGAGCAGTACTTC. It yields the protein CASSVAASYEQYF.